The present entry profiles one TCR beta chain with its context. Its antigen is still unknown. This sample stems from a study of post-analysis software for immune sequencing data. Study in general: Patients with relapsing-remitting, secondary progressive and progressive-relapsing multiple sclerosis courses were all represented.

Study-level points and caveats: Normalized Chao1 diversity was significantly lower in multiple sclerosis patients than in controls. Strong co-clustering by F measure was evident for samples that had been prepared in the same batch.

TCR beta libraries were prepared from cDNA with unique molecular identifiers. Via MiXCR, TCRdb re-called the PCR reads, giving one row per CDR3 protein. The repertoire holds 350,000 to 500,000 distinct CDR3 sequences, with approximately 37% as singletons. Material: blood. The origin of this receptor is a girl aged 2 to 9 with multiple sclerosis.

CDR3 in amino acids: CASSPGTGVLHEQYF. CDR3 coding DNA: TGCGCCAGCAGCCCAGGGACAGGGGTTCTCCACGAGCAGTACTTC. The V and J genes are TRBV5-1 and TRBJ2-7, with TRBD1 matching 10 bases. There are 15 residues in the CDR3. Per germline, CDR1 SGHRS and CDR2 YFSETQ. V shed 4 bases and J 5 bases; nucleotides not matched to a gene: 9.